What follows are 20 T cell receptor beta chains derived from one specimen sequenced in a study of T cells in localized non-small cell lung cancer. Method: immunoSEQ multiplex PCR; TCRdb's copy keeps in-frame clones and lacks some. The sample records 30,000 to 45,000 clones, approximately 88% being singletons. The input for sequencing was peripheral blood, taken before any cancer treatment. These receptors all stem from a woman aged 35 to 70 with stage I lung adenocarcinoma.

The V call is TRBV12-1, the J call TRBJ1-2; the table gives TRBD1 as D, unverified against the DNA. TRBV12-1 is described as a pseudogene. CDR3 size: 22 residues. CDR3 residues: CASSFAQGGQGAPKYRNYGYTF. The DNA for the CDR3 is TGTGCCAGCAGCTTTGCCCAAGGTGGGCAGGGGGCGCCGAAATACAGAAACTATGGCTACACCTTC.

This chain connects TRBV27 to TRBJ1-1; TRBD1 agrees at 7 bases. J lost 1 base, V lost 6 bases, and 5 bases had no gene match. This CDR3 spans 14 amino acids. Germline V lookup: CDR1 MNHEY, CDR2 SMNVEV (reference sequence). The CDR3 loop is CASRFRDRNTEAFF. The CDR3 DNA sequence: TGTGCCAGCAGGTTCCGGGACAGGAACACTGAAGCTTTCTTT.

J is TRBJ2-5 and V is TRBV27; D is undetermined. Deletions cut 3 bases from V and 5 bases from J, with 7 bases between. CDR3 length equals 12 residues. Germline CDR1 is MNHEY and CDR2 is SMNVEV (reference sequence). CDR3 sequence reads: CASSFIRETQYF. The CDR3 region has the DNA TGTGCCAGCAGTTTTATCCGGGAGACCCAGTACTTC.

The chain uses TRBV7-9 and TRBJ1-5; D uncertain. CDR1 SEHNR and CDR2 FQNEAQ come from the germline V gene (reference sequence). With 6 bases removed from V and 6 bases from J, the gap between germline ends came to 9 bases. CDR3 length: 12 residues. CDR3 sequence: CASSRTGQPQHF. In DNA, the CDR3 is TGTGCCAGCAGTAGGACGGGTCAGCCCCAGCATTTT.

This clone has a handful of counts. This rearrangement joins TRBV19 to TRBJ1-6, with unresolved D. The CDR3 consists of 16 residues. Trimming removed 1 base at V and 0 bases at J, with 7 bases between. The germline CDR1 and CDR2 sequences are LNHDA and SQIVND (reference sequence). The CDR3: CASSIAKSSYNSPLHF. CDR3 DNA: TGTGCCAGTAGTATAGCGAAGAGCTCCTATAATTCACCCCTCCACTTT. Filled out from reference TRBV19 and TRBJ1-6, the complete variable domain reads DGGITQSPKYLFRKEGQNVTLSCEQNLNHDAMYWYRQDPGQGLRLIYYSQIVNDFQKGDIAEGYSVSREKKESFPLTVTSAQKNPTAFYLCASSIAKSSYNSPLHFGNGTRLTVT.

V gene TRBV12-2 combines with J gene TRBJ1-6. TRBV12-2 is given as a pseudogene. This CDR3 comprises 16 residues. The CDR3 here is CASRFRSCRGGGPLHF. The CDR3 DNA is TGTGCAAGTCGCTTCCGATCCTGCAGGGGGGGCGGACCCCTCCACTTT.

This chain joins TRBV5-1 and TRBJ2-1, with TRBD2 matching 9 bases. The length of the CDR3 is 15 residues. V gave up 2 bases and J gave up 7 bases; unmatched junction bases: 7. Germline lookup yields CDR1 SGHRS and CDR2 YFSETQ. CDR3 sequence reads: CASSFYSGGGNEQFF. The CDR3 DNA follows: TGCGCCAGCAGCTTCTATAGCGGGGGCGGGAATGAGCAGTTCTTC. The full variable domain, rest sourced from reference TRBV5-1 and TRBJ2-1, is KAGVTQTPRYLIKTRGQQVTLSCSPISGHRSVSWYQQTPGQGLQFLFEYFSETQRNKGNFPGRFSGRQFSNSRSEMNVSTLELGDSALYLCASSFYSGGGNEQFFGPGTRLTVL.

The V and J genes are TRBV28 and TRBJ2-7; a possible D gene is TRBD1 (6 bases). Trimming took off 5 bases at V and 6 bases at J, with 23 bases between the two ends. The CDR3 consists of 16 residues. Germline assignment: CDR1 MDHEN and CDR2 SYDVKM. CDR3 sequence reads: CASSPFVGTYSFEQYF. The CDR3 DNA is TGTGCCAGCAGTCCATTCGTCGGGACATATTCTTTCGAGCAGTACTTC.

The count of this clone is one. The chain has TRBV6-4 and TRBJ1-1; D uncertain. V was cut by 8 bases and J by 1 base, with 11 bases left in between. The germline CDR1 and CDR2 sequences are MRHNA and SNTAGT. This CDR3 region has 13 residues. As DNA, the CDR3 is TGTGCCAGCCCCGGGAGGTGGAACACTGAAGCTTTCTTT. This gives the protein CASPGRWNTEAFF.

The chain joins TRBV28 to TRBJ1-2; TRBD1 might be the D (6 bases). Germline loops: CDR1 MDHEN, CDR2 SYDVKM. Trimming cost V 5 bases and J 5 bases, with 12 bases left between them. This CDR3 is 13 amino acids long. CDR3 nucleotide sequence: TGTGCCAGCAGTCCGACAGGATATTATGGCTACACCTTC. It translates to CASSPTGYYGYTF.

This chain joins TRBV27 and TRBJ2-7; TRBD1 or TRBD2 may be the D gene (7 bases each). Trimming removed 0 bases from V and 1 base from J, with 13 bases in between. Germline V gene sequence: CDR1 MNHEY, CDR2 SMNVEV (reference sequence). The CDR3 extends over 16 amino acids. The CDR3 DNA reads TGTGCCAGCAGTTTATCGGGGGGGGACAGATCCTACGAGCAGTACTTC. Its translation: CASSLSGGDRSYEQYF.

V gene TRBV28 combines with J gene TRBJ2-5; D may match TRBD1 or TRBD2 (5 bases each). The V gene's germline CDR1 is MDHEN and CDR2 SYDVKM. This CDR3 comprises 12 residues. V shed 2 bases and J shed 9 bases, with 10 bases lying between them. The CDR3 DNA reads TGTGCCAGCAGTTTACGGGGCGAGGCCCAGTACTTC. It is translated as CASSLRGEAQYF.

This chain uses TRBV18 with TRBJ1-4; 9 positions match TRBD1. V trimming: 6 bases; J trimming: 7 bases; junction bases outside the gene matches: 6. This CDR3 has 14 amino acids. Germline V gene sequence: CDR1 KGHSH, CDR2 LQKENI. The CDR3 sequence: CASSPGTGREKLFF. The CDR3 DNA reads TGTGCCAGCTCGCCCGGGACAGGGCGTGAAAAACTGTTTTTT.

This clone was seen more than once but under ten times. V is TRBV18 and J is TRBJ2-1, with 10 bases fitting TRBD2. Looked up from germline, CDR1 is KGHSH and CDR2 is LQKENI. CDR3 length: 15 residues. V lost 5 bases and J lost 3; bases outside the gene matches: 4. CDR3 region: CASSSRTSGYNEQFF. CDR3 in DNA: TGTGCCAGCTCATCAAGGACTAGCGGCTACAATGAGCAGTTCTTC.

The chain is built from TRBV11-2 and TRBJ1-2; D not certain. The CDR3 contains 13 residues. V lost 8 bases and J 8 bases, leaving 18 bases between the germline ends. From germline, CDR1 is SGHAT and CDR2 FQNNGV. The CDR3: CASSLDRGWGYTF. The CDR3 nucleotides are TGTGCCAGCTCATTAGATCGGGGTTGGGGCTACACCTTC.

The genes are TRBV6-6 and TRBJ1-2; D ambiguous. The germline V gene has CDR1 MNHNY and CDR2 SVGAGI (reference sequence). V was pared by 6 bases and J by 4 bases, with 15 bases between. This CDR3 has 14 residues. The DNA of the CDR3 is TGTGCCAGCAGGGGGATCGAGATGGGCTATGGCTACACCTTC. Translating it yields CASRGIEMGYGYTF.

V gene TRBV29-1 combines with J gene TRBJ1-3, with D perhaps matching TRBD1 (6 bases). The CDR3 is 12 residues long. Germline lookup yields CDR1 SQVTM and CDR2 ANQGSEA. Trimming stripped 6 bases from V and 2 bases from J, with 8 bases between. The CDR3 sequence is CSVRTAGNTIYF. CDR3 nucleotide sequence: TGCAGCGTCCGGACAGCTGGAAACACCATATATTTT.

The chain recombines TRBV5-1 with TRBJ2-5, with a possible D match to TRBD2 (5 bases). This CDR3 contains 14 residues. Trimming shortened V by 0 bases and J by 5 bases, and 11 bases separated the two germline ends. Germline V lookup: CDR1 SGHRS, CDR2 YFSETQ. DNA of the CDR3: TGCGCCAGCAGCTTGGGTGGCGAGCGGGAGACCCAGTACTTC. Its translation is CASSLGGERETQYF.

This rearrangement joins TRBV6-5 to TRBJ1-5; a possible D gene is TRBD1 (6 bases). Per germline, CDR1 MNHEY and CDR2 SVGAGI. The CDR3 extends over 15 amino acids. The V and J ends lost 6 bases and 0 bases respectively, with 12 bases between them. This CDR3 reads CASRRGQFSNQPQHF. The CDR3, as DNA: TGTGCCAGCAGACGTGGACAGTTTAGCAATCAGCCCCAGCATTTT.

J is TRBJ2-3 and V is TRBV7-9, with D perhaps given as TRBD1 or TRBD2 (5 bases each). CDR1 SEHNR and CDR2 FQNEAQ come from the germline V gene (reference sequence). V gave up 5 bases and J gave up 4 bases, with 19 bases separating them. The CDR3 has 16 amino acids. The DNA for the CDR3 is TGTGCCAGCAGCCAAGCCCTCCCGCAGGGACCAGATACGCAGTATTTT. Translated: CASSQALPQGPDTQYF.